This record concerns one TCR beta chain sequence. These data are taken from a study of blood T cell repertoires in COVID-19. The overall study: Samples of COVID-19 (acute and convalescent) were obtained from the United States, Italy and Spain.

All enrollees were roughly 18 to 89 years old and from about two dozen US areas. Clones were sequenced by immunoSEQ multiplex PCR, and TCRdb holds only the in-frame ones, with some missing. The sample holds hundreds of thousands of clones; 75% to 90% are singletons and the top ten take around 1.1%. This CDR3 comprises 15 residues. The V and J ends lost 4 bases and 5 bases respectively, with 19 bases between them. Germline V gene sequence: CDR1 GTSNPN, CDR2 SVGIG (reference sequence). The chain has TRBV30 and TRBJ2-3; maybe TRBD2 (6 bases). The TCR comes from a man aged 30-40 years who had recovered from COVID-19. Specimen: PBMCs or T cells enriched from blood (not recorded which). The CDR3 loop reads CAWNRVGGGGDTQYF. The CDR3 nucleotides are TGTGCCTGGAATCGGGTCGGGGGAGGAGGAGATACGCAGTATTTT.